What follows are 6 T cell receptor beta chains derived from one specimen sequenced in a study of cytomegalovirus exposure and HLA in healthy donors. PCR used 60 Vbeta primers and 13 Jbeta primers. Method: immunoSEQ multiplex PCR; TCRdb's copy keeps in-frame clones and lacks some. The sample lists about 240,000 clones, 80% to 85% seen once, with about 7.5% in the top ten. The sample taken for sequencing was PBMCs. The receptors come from a woman aged 55-70 years in good health and CMV-seropositive.

The rearrangement uses TRBV7-9 and TRBJ2-7; the D is unclear. This CDR3 is 15 amino acids long. CDR1 and CDR2 (germline): SEHNR, FQNEAQ (reference sequence). V was clipped by 4 bases and J by 7 bases, with 20 bases between them. CDR3 protein: CASSSSSQGPGEQYF. The DNA for the CDR3 is TGTGCCAGCAGCTCGTCTTCCCAAGGCCCGGGTGAGCAGTACTTC.

The rearrangement links TRBV27 to TRBJ1-2; D remains unclear. V lost 4 bases and J lost 4, with 16 bases in between. There are 15 residues in the CDR3. Germline-derived CDR1 and CDR2 are MNHEY and SMNVEV (reference sequence). DNA of the CDR3: TGTGCCAGCAGTTCCTACAGATCTCGATCCTATGGCTACACCTTC. Translated, it gives CASSSYRSRSYGYTF.

This chain joins TRBV28 and TRBJ1-5; TRBD1 is a possible D gene (5 bases). This CDR3 is 16 amino acids long. Germline CDR1 MDHEN, CDR2 SYDVKM. Deletions cut 4 bases from V and 1 base from J, with 14 bases between. This CDR3 is CASSSLQGKSNQPQHF. CDR3 coding DNA: TGTGCCAGCAGTTCCCTCCAGGGTAAGAGCAATCAGCCCCAGCATTTT.

The rearrangement joins TRBV6-1 to TRBJ1-5; tentatively, D is TRBD1 (5 bases). V gave up 5 bases and J gave up 1 base, with 12 bases separating them. Germline V gene sequence: CDR1 MNHNS, CDR2 SASEGT. There are 15 residues in the CDR3. CDR3 DNA: TGTGCCAGCAGTTCCCTGGCAGGGAGCAATCAGCCCCAGCATTTT. Translating gives CASSSLAGSNQPQHF.

The gene calls are TRBV5-6 and TRBJ2-1; TRBD1 matches at 11 bases. The germline V gene encodes CDR1 SGHDT and CDR2 YYEEEE. Trimming cost V 0 bases and J 5 bases; bases outside gene matches: 4. The CDR3 contains 16 residues. The CDR3 DNA sequence: TGTGCCAGCAGCTTGGGGTGGGGACAGGGGGACAATGAGCAGTTCTTC. Its translation is CASSLGWGQGDNEQFF.

This rearrangement joins TRBV28 to TRBJ2-5, with D possibly TRBD2 on 6 matching bases. Germline V CDR1 and CDR2: MDHEN, SYDVKM. Trimming took 1 base from V and 2 from J, leaving 8 bases between them. The CDR3 is made up of 14 amino acids. In nucleotides, the CDR3 is TGTGCCAGCAGTTTATATGGGGGGCAAGAGACCCAGTACTTC. Translation: CASSLYGGQETQYF. Looking up the rest from reference TRBV28 and TRBJ2-5 gives the full variable domain: DVKVTQSSRYLVKRTGEKVFLECVQDMDHENMFWYRQDPGLGLRLIYFSYDVKMKEKGDIPEGYSVSREKKERFSLILESASTNQTSMYLCASSLYGGQETQYFGPGTRLLVL.